Presented here are 22 T cell receptor beta chains from one specimen sequenced in a study of T-cell reconstitution after alpha-beta-depleted transplantation in children. The TCRbeta library incorporated unique molecular identifiers. Via MiXCR, TCRdb re-called the PCR reads, giving one row per CDR3 protein. The data contain 65,000 to 85,000 distinct CDR3 sequences, roughly a tenth of them singletons. The sample in question was PBMCs, obtained before TCRalphabeta/CD19-depleted stem cell transplant. These receptors all stem from a boy younger than 18 with acute myeloid leukemia, due to receive a stem cell transplant.

This clonotype showed up many times. CDR3 DNA sequence: TGTGCCAGCAGCTTGGCAGTTGGTGGCAGGGGGAACACTGAAGCTTTCTTT. Its protein product is CASSLAVGGRGNTEAFF. The chain is built from TRBV7-3 and TRBJ1-1, with D perhaps matching TRBD1 (6 bases). The CDR3 runs to 17 residues. CDR1 and CDR2 (germline): SGHTA, FQGTGA. With 3 bases removed from V and 1 base from J, the gap between germline ends came to 18 bases.

This clonotype was counted many times. The chain employs TRBV5-1 and TRBJ1-6; TRBD1 matches at 9 bases. The CDR3 contains 14 residues. V was pared by 4 bases and J by 10 bases, with 6 bases of the junction left unmatched. Germline V CDR1 and CDR2: SGHRS, YFSETQ. The CDR3 region is CASSQGQGDSPLHF. CDR3 nucleotides: TGCGCCAGCAGCCAGGGACAGGGAGACTCACCCCTCCACTTT.

In this sample, this clonotype turned up many times. This chain links TRBV20-1 with TRBJ1-1, with 8 bases fitting TRBD1. V dropped 3 bases and J dropped 1; count of bases not matched to a gene: 4. Germline CDR1 DFQATT, CDR2 SNEGSKA (reference sequence). This CDR3 contains 14 residues. The CDR3 bases are TGCAGTGCTAGCGGAGGGACAGGGAACACTGAAGCTTTCTTT. Protein product: CSASGGTGNTEAFF.

This clonotype has at least ten counts. V usage is TRBV20-1 and J usage is TRBJ2-5, with D uncertain. The CDR3 totals 11 residues. V lost 5 bases, J lost 5 bases, and 9 bases lay in between. Germline CDR1 reads DFQATT; CDR2 reads SNEGSKA (reference sequence). This chain's CDR3 is CSAVGGETQYF. The CDR3 DNA is TGCAGTGCTGTAGGTGGGGAGACCCAGTACTTC.

This clonotype has ten or more counts. The DNA for the CDR3 is TGTGCCAGCAGTTTCTCTGGGATGAACACTGAAGCTTTCTTT. Translation gives CASSFSGMNTEAFF. The chain carries TRBV6-5 and TRBJ1-1; no clear D gene. The V end lost 4 bases, the J end lost 0 bases, and 9 bases lay between the germline ends. Germline CDR1 reads MNHEY; CDR2 reads SVGAGI. This CDR3 is built from 14 residues.

The chain has TRBV18 and TRBJ2-1; D is perhaps TRBD1 or TRBD2 (6 bases each). The CDR3 is made up of 11 amino acids. CDR1 and CDR2 (germline): KGHSH, LQKENI. Deletions cut 8 bases from V and 8 bases from J, with 10 bases between. The CDR3 loop is CASLRGDEQFF. For the CDR3, the DNA is TGTGCCAGCCTGAGGGGGGATGAGCAGTTCTTC. Drawing the rest from reference TRBV18 and TRBJ2-1, the complete variable domain is NAGVMQNPRHLVRRRGQEARLRCSPMKGHSHVYWYRQLPEEGLKFMVYLQKENIIDESGMPKERFSAEFPKEGPSILRIQQVVRGDSAAYFCASLRGDEQFFGPGTRLTVL.

This clonotype has only a few counts. This chain links TRBV7-9 with TRBJ2-7, with D possibly TRBD1 on 5 matching bases. The CDR3 covers 14 residues. The V gene lost 4 bases and the J gene lost 7 bases, with 17 bases spanning the gap. Germline CDR1 and CDR2: SEHNR and FQNEAQ (reference sequence). The DNA for the CDR3 is TGTGCCAGCAGCTCAAGGGGCCTGCCCGAGGAGCAGTACTTC. This translates into CASSSRGLPEEQYF. Combining the CDR3 with reference TRBV7-9 and TRBJ2-7 gives the whole variable domain DTGVSQNPRHKITKRGQNVTFRCDPISEHNRLYWYRQTLGQGPEFLTYFQNEAQLEKSRLLSDRFSAERPKGSFSTLEIQRTEQGDSAMYLCASSSRGLPEEQYFGPGTRLTVT.

The sample holds many counts of this clonotype. V gene TRBV12-3 or TRBV12-4 combines with J gene TRBJ2-1, with TRBD2 matching 13 bases. The CDR3 spans 17 residues. The ends lost 6 bases at V and 8 bases at J; junction bases unmatched: 13. Here the CDR3 reads CASSSQGLAGFFDEQFF. The CDR3 nucleotides read TGTGCCAGCAGCTCCCAGGGACTAGCGGGATTTTTCGATGAGCAGTTCTTC.

This clonotype occurred many times. Written as DNA, the CDR3 is TGTGCCATCAAGGGGGATAGCAATCAGCCCCAGCATTTT. Translation gives CAIKGDSNQPQHF. J is TRBJ1-5 and V is TRBV10-3; a weak D match, TRBD1 (6 bases). This CDR3 region has 13 residues. Germline-derived CDR1 and CDR2 are ENHRY and SYGVKD. V lost 7 bases and J lost 0, with 7 bases in between.

This clonotype was seen many times. The DNA for the CDR3 is TGTGCCAGCAGCCCCGGGACTAGCGCCCTCTACGAGCAGTACTTC. Translation: CASSPGTSALYEQYF. V and J are TRBV7-6 and TRBJ2-7; 10 bases are a match to TRBD2. The CDR3 spans 15 residues. Unmatched junction bases numbered 7, after V lost 5 bases and J lost 3 bases. Germline loops: CDR1 SGHVS, CDR2 FNYEAQ.

This clonotype was seen ten or more times. The chain combines TRBV6-1 with TRBJ1-4, with TRBD1 matching over 9 bases. The J segment lost 7 bases and the V segment lost 6 bases, leaving 9 bases of the junction unmatched. This CDR3 has 15 residues. Germline CDR1 MNHNS, CDR2 SASEGT. The CDR3 region is CASRPQGAPREKLFF. The CDR3 nucleotides are TGTGCCAGCAGACCACAGGGGGCGCCCCGTGAAAAACTGTTTTTT.

As for this clonotype: This sequence may be a read error, since a much larger clone differs from it by one base. V and J are TRBV11-2 and TRBJ2-2; no reliable D call. Per germline, CDR1 SGHAT and CDR2 FQNNGV. The V gene lost 3 bases and the J gene lost 5 bases, with 25 bases spanning the gap. The CDR3 spans 19 residues. CDR3 protein: CASSFFSLSNHRYTGELFF. CDR3 bases: TGTGCCAGCAGCTTTTTTTCTCTCTCTAACCACCGATATACCGGGGAGCTGTTTTTT. The full variable domain, in which reference TRBV11-2 and TRBJ2-2 provide the parts outside the CDR3, is EAGVAQSPRYKIIEKRQSVAFWCNPISGHATLYWYQQILGQGPKLLIQFQNNGVVDDSQLPKDRFSAERLKGVDSTLKIQPAKLEDSAVYLCASSFFSLSNHRYTGELFFGEGSRLTVL.

A note on this clonotype: It may be a read error: a sequence one base away is much more abundant. The V and J genes are TRBV5-1 and TRBJ2-5; TRBD2 might be the D (6 bases). The CDR3 runs to 12 residues. CDR1 is SGHRS and CDR2 is YFSETQ in the germline V gene. CDR3 nucleotide sequence: TGCGCCAGCAGGGACCGCGGGGAGACCAAGTACTTC. It codes for CASRDRGETKYF.

This clonotype has ten or more counts. The chain employs TRBV24-1 and TRBJ2-1; D remains ambiguous. The ends were cut back, 3 bases at V and 9 bases at J, with 8 bases in the middle. The length of the CDR3 is 12 residues. The germline V gene has CDR1 KGHDR and CDR2 SFDVKD. CDR3 sequence: CATSDIGSEQFF. The CDR3 bases are TGTGCCACCAGTGATATCGGCTCTGAGCAGTTCTTC.

This clonotype was found many times. The rearrangement joins TRBV7-9 to TRBJ2-5, with TRBD2 as a possible D gene (6 bases). The CDR3 is 18 residues long. V lost 2 bases to trimming and J lost 2 bases, with 21 bases between them. Germline CDR1 SEHNR, CDR2 FQNEAQ (reference sequence). The CDR3 sequence is CASSLRADGTSPQETQYF. The CDR3 DNA follows: TGTGCCAGCAGCTTACGGGCGGACGGGACTTCCCCACAAGAGACCCAGTACTTC.

In its sample, this clonotype was seen many times. This sequence joins TRBV6-6 and TRBJ2-4, with D uncertain. Germline values: CDR1 MNHNY, CDR2 SVGAGI (reference sequence). V was shortened by 7 bases and J by 0 bases, with 10 bases between the two germline ends. The CDR3 runs 14 residues. The CDR3 reads CASTSSRAKNIQYF. The CDR3 bases are TGTGCCAGCACTTCCAGCAGAGCCAAAAACATTCAGTACTTC.

This clonotype was seen ten or more times. The rearrangement links TRBV7-3 to TRBJ1-5, with D unresolved. CDR1 is SGHTA and CDR2 is FQGTGA in the germline V gene. CDR3 length: 12 residues. The V and J ends lost 5 bases and 8 bases respectively, with 10 bases between them. The CDR3 bases are TGTGCCAGCAGCCCCCTTAATGAGCCCCAGCATTTT. Translating it yields CASSPLNEPQHF.

This clonotype was recorded at least ten times. The gene calls are TRBV5-5 and TRBJ2-5; TRBD2 matches at 13 bases. CDR3 length: 15 amino acids. The V gene's germline CDR1 is SGHKS and CDR2 YYEKEE (reference sequence). After removal of 4 bases from V and 5 bases from J, the junction contained 5 bases not matched to a gene. CDR3 sequence (DNA): TGTGCCAGCAGCCGGGGACTAGCGGGACGGGAGACCCAGTACTTC. Protein product: CASSRGLAGRETQYF. The variable domain in full, completed from reference TRBV5-5 and TRBJ2-5, reads DAGVTQSPTHLIKTRGQQVTLRCSPISGHKSVSWYQQVLGQGPQFIFQYYEKEERGRGNFPDRFSARQFPNYSSELNVNALLLGDSALYLCASSRGLAGRETQYFGPGTRLLVL.

This clonotype was seen ten or more times. The CDR3 DNA follows: TGTGCCAGCAGCCCCCAACCGACAGATACGCAGTATTTT. It is translated as CASSPQPTDTQYF. The chain carries TRBV7-8 and TRBJ2-3; D gene uncertain. V lost 5 bases and J lost 3, with 9 bases in between. The CDR3 consists of 13 residues. The germline V gene encodes CDR1 SGHVS and CDR2 FQNEAQ.

The sample holds many counts of this clonotype. The V gene is TRBV15, the J gene TRBJ2-2, with 11 bases aligning to TRBD1. There are 14 residues in the CDR3. Germline V gene lookup returns CDR1 LNHNV and CDR2 YYDKDF (reference sequence). V lost 4 bases and J lost 6; bases outside the gene matches: 1. The CDR3 loop is CATSTGQGAGELFF. The CDR3 DNA reads as TGTGCCACCAGCACGGGACAGGGGGCCGGGGAGCTGTTTTTT.

This clonotype was detected ten times or more. The chain carries TRBV5-1 and TRBJ1-2; no definite D call. Germline V lookup: CDR1 SGHRS, CDR2 YFSETQ. V lost 3 bases, J lost 4 bases, and 13 bases lay in between. The CDR3 covers 14 residues. CDR3 DNA sequence: TGCGCCAGCAGCTCTGAAACAACCTTCTATGGCTACACCTTC. Translation gives CASSSETTFYGYTF.

Note on this clonotype: This may be a read error: a much more frequent sequence differs by one nucleotide. The chain links TRBV7-7 to TRBJ2-5, with TRBD1 matching over 9 bases. The CDR3 sequence is 16 residues long. Germline V gives CDR1 SSHAT, CDR2 FNYEAQ (reference sequence). The CDR3 sequence is CASSSGGTGSQETQYF. The CDR3 nucleotides read TGTGCTAGCAGCAGTGGGGGGACAGGGAGCCAAGAGACCCAGTACTTC.